What follows are 32 T cell receptor delta chains derived from one specimen sequenced in a study of gamma delta lymphoproliferative disorders and STAT genes. TCRdb reanalysed the multiplex PCR reads with CATT. The data contain about 3,800 delta-chain clones, about 1% of them singletons. Sequencing used genomic DNA taken from PBMCs of patients and controls. Sequenced: blood. Receptors originate from a human donor in good health.

A note on this clone: A read error may explain this, as a much larger clone is one base away. Other DNA sequences in this sample translate to the same CDR3. The chain carries TRDV1 and TRDJ1; weak D call: TRDD3 (6 bases). This CDR3 is 18 amino acids long. Per the germline V gene, CDR1 is TSWWSYY and CDR2 is QGS. DNA of the CDR3: TGTGCTCTTGGGGGGACGACGGGGGACTTCTGGGGCGCCGACAAACTCATCTTT. Translation gives CALGGTTGDFWGADKLIF.

A few counts support this clone. The TCRdb protein, from a much larger clone, departs from this DNA's translation at residue 14, likely by read error; the protein shown derives from the DNA. The chain links TRDV1 to TRDJ1, with D possibly matching TRDD3 (5 bases). Per the germline V gene, CDR1 is TSWWSYY and CDR2 is QGS. CDR3 length: 16 residues. CDR3: CALGELAPGNTDKFIF. CDR3 coding DNA: TGTGCTCTTGGGGAATTGGCCCCGGGGAACACCGATAAATTCATCTTT.

There are a few counts of this clone. A far larger clone is off by one base, so a read error is likely. Within the sample, other DNA sequences also encode this same CDR3. J is TRDJ1 and V is TRDV2; the match to TRDD3 covers 13 bases. The germline CDR1 and CDR2 sequences are GEAIGNYY and EKD. The CDR3 runs to 20 residues. The CDR3 protein is CACDPLTGGYAEQYTDKLIF. The CDR3 nucleotides are TGCGCCTGTGACCCGCTCACTGGGGGATACGCCGAACAGTACACCGATAAACTCATCTTT.

In regard to this clone: The protein that TCRdb holds for this DNA derives from a much larger clone and differs from the translated DNA at residue 3, which likely indicates a read error; the protein shown here is translated from the DNA. The J gene is TRDJ1, the V gene TRDV2; 8 bases agree with TRDD3. The CDR3 consists of 17 residues. Germline V gene lookup returns CDR1 GEAIGNYY and CDR2 EKD. For the CDR3, the DNA is TGTGCCCGTGACACCCTAACTCTGGGGGAGTACACCGATAAACTCATCTTT. Amino acid sequence: CARDTLTLGEYTDKLIF.

The chain is built from TRDV2 and TRDJ1, with 11 positions matching TRDD3. The CDR3 totals 15 residues. V lost 3 bases, J lost 6 bases, and 8 bases stayed unmatched. CDR1 is GEAIGNYY and CDR2 is EKD in the germline V gene. The CDR3 loop is CACDGLLGDRHKLIF. The DNA for the CDR3 is TGTGCCTGTGACGGCCTACTGGGGGATAGACATAAACTCATCTTT.

In this sample, this clone turned up a few times. With a far larger clone one base away, a read error is the likely cause. This CDR3 is also generated by other DNA sequences in the sample. The chain combines TRDV2 with TRDJ1, with 13 bases aligning to TRDD3. This CDR3 is built from 18 residues. The germline gives CDR1 GEAIGNYY, CDR2 EKD. In DNA form, the CDR3 reads TGTGCCTGTGAGAAACTGGGGGATACGAGGGGTGTCACCGATAAACTTATCTTT. Translation gives CACEKLGDTRGVTDKLIF.

A note on this clone: This likely reflects a read error, since a far larger clone is one base away. The called J gene is TRDJ3, whereas the V gene has no call; the listed D gene, TRDD3, was not tested against the DNA. CDR3 length: 23 amino acids. The CDR3: CAPGEGLTGWGITSSWDTRQMFF. The CDR3 bases are TGTGCTCCTGGGGAAGGGTTGACGGGCTGGGGGATAACCTCCTCCTGGGACACCCGACAGATGTTTTTC.

Note on this clone: Translating this DNA gives a protein that differs at residue 8 from the TCRdb one, which belongs to a much larger clone; a read error is likely, and the protein shown is this translation. The gene calls are TRDV3 and TRDJ1; 11 bases agree with TRDD3. CDR1 is TVYSNPD and CDR2 is GDNSRS in the germline V gene (reference sequence). The CDR3 spans 18 residues. Trimming cost V 5 bases and J 8 bases; bases outside gene matches: 25. The CDR3 sequence is CALRSTNSNYWGITKLIF. In DNA form, the CDR3 reads TGTGCCCTAAGGTCTACGAACTCTAATTACTGGGGGATAACCAAACTCATCTTT.

A note on this clone: A read error likely explains why the TCRdb protein, taken from a much larger clone, differs from this DNA's translation at residue 3; the protein shown is translated from the DNA. This sequence joins TRDV2 and TRDJ1; 13 bases line up with TRDD3. CDR1 is GEAIGNYY and CDR2 is EKD in the germline V gene. The CDR3 totals 18 residues. The CDR3 region has the DNA TGTGCCTATGACGCAACTGGGGGATACGGCAGTAAGACCGATAAACTCATCTTT. Translating gives CAYDATGGYGSKTDKLIF.

By frequency in the sample, this clone is medium-sized. J gene TRDJ3 was identified, but the V gene was not called. The length of the CDR3 is 10 residues. DNA of the CDR3: TGCTCCTGGGACACCCGACAGATGTTTTTC. It translates to CSWDTRQMFF.

A remark on this clone: This likely reflects a read error, since a far larger clone is one base away. The same CDR3 can be traced to other DNA sequences in this sample. Here the CDR3 DNA reads TGTGCCTGTGACACTTTGGGGAACCAGTACACCGATAAACTCATCTTT. Its translation: CACDTLGNQYTDKLIF. The rearrangement joins TRDV2 to TRDJ1; TRDD3 might be the D (5 bases). V was pared by 1 base and J by 0 bases, with 14 bases between. CDR1 and CDR2 (germline): GEAIGNYY, EKD. This CDR3 comprises 16 residues.

This clone was recorded a few times. The protein given by TCRdb reflects a much larger clone and differs at residue 3 from this DNA's translation, likely from a read error; the protein shown is the DNA's translation. The rearrangement links TRDV2 to TRDJ3, with 11 bases aligning to TRDD3. The CDR3 spans 19 residues. From germline, CDR1 is GEAIGNYY and CDR2 EKD. CDR3: CAYDRLGDRSSWDTRQMFF. Here the CDR3 DNA reads TGTGCCTATGACCGACTGGGGGATAGAAGCTCCTGGGACACCCGACAGATGTTTTTC.

With respect to this clone: It may be a read error: a sequence one base away is much more abundant. Other DNA sequences in this specimen translate into the identical CDR3. This chain joins TRDV2 and TRDJ1; TRDD3 aligns across 13 bases. This CDR3 region has 19 residues. The germline gives CDR1 GEAIGNYY, CDR2 EKD. V shed 0 bases and J 0 bases; nucleotides not matched to a gene: 9. The CDR3 sequence is CACDTLLGDTRSNTDKLIF. In nucleotides, the CDR3 is TGTGCCTGTGACACCCTACTGGGGGATACGCGTAGTAACACCGATAAACTCATCTTT.

This clone was seen repeatedly, ten times or more. It is likely a read error: a sequence one base away is far more abundant. This CDR3 reads CAYRSILPPTLSDKLIF. CDR3 coding DNA: TGTGCTTATAGGAGCATATTACCCCCAACCCTTTCCGATAAACTCATCTTT. V usage is TRAV38-2/DV8 and J usage is TRDJ1; no definite D call. Trimming shortened V by 1 base and J by 3 bases, and 19 bases separated the two germline ends. This CDR3 has 17 residues. Germline values: CDR1 TSESDYY, CDR2 QEAYKQQN.

About this clone: The TCRdb protein comes from a much larger clone and disagrees with this DNA's translation at residue 9, likely due to a read error; the protein given here is derived from the DNA. The chain carries TRDV2 and TRDJ3, with 7 bases fitting TRDD2. V lost 0 bases to trimming and J lost 2 bases; unmatched junction nucleotides: 15. Germline V gene data show CDR1 as GEAIGNYY and CDR2 as EKD. This CDR3 has 21 residues. The DNA for the CDR3 is TGTGCCTGTGACACCATCGAGTCCTTCCTGGTCTCCCCCTGGGACACCCGACAGATGTTTTTC. This sequence encodes CACDTIESFLVSPWDTRQMFF.

As concerns this clone: The protein that TCRdb holds for this DNA derives from a much larger clone and differs from the translated DNA at residue 11, which likely indicates a read error; the protein shown here is translated from the DNA. The gene calls are TRDV2 and TRDJ1, with 8 bases aligning to TRDD3. The CDR3 contains 16 residues. CDR1 is GEAIGNYY and CDR2 is EKD in the germline V gene. With 1 base clipped from V and 6 bases from J, the junction kept 12 bases outside the gene matches. The CDR3 DNA reads TGTGCCTGTGACACTATTACTGGGGGCCAAAAGAATAAACTCATCTTT. This encodes CACDTITGGQKNKLIF.

As for this clone: This sequence is one base from a far larger clone and is likely a read error. This sample includes further DNA sequences coding for the same CDR3. The genes are TRDV2 and TRDJ1; the match to TRDD3 covers 13 bases. The CDR3 runs 17 residues. Germline V gives CDR1 GEAIGNYY, CDR2 EKD. V shed 0 bases, J shed 11 bases, and the junction held 14 bases outside the gene matches. The CDR3 sequence: CACDTLQETGGYERLIF. The CDR3, as DNA: TGTGCCTGTGACACCCTCCAAGAGACTGGGGGATACGAACGGCTCATCTTT.

Only a few counts were recorded for this clone. A far larger clone is one nucleotide away, so this likely arose from a read error. The sample contains more than one DNA sequence encoding this CDR3. The CDR3, as DNA: TGCGCCTGTGACACTGGGGGATACGCGTCCTGGGACACCCGACAGATGTTTTTC. Its translation is CACDTGGYASWDTRQMFF. This chain joins TRDV2 and TRDJ3; TRDD3 matches at 13 bases. CDR1 GEAIGNYY and CDR2 EKD come from the germline V gene. The CDR3 is 18 amino acids.

In regard to this clone: This is likely an artifact of a read error, given a far larger clone one base away. Other nucleotide sequences in the sample specify the same CDR3. The J gene is TRDJ1, the V gene TRDV2; D not certain. CDR1 is GEAIGNYY and CDR2 is EKD in the germline V gene. The CDR3 consists of 14 residues. The V gene lost 1 base and the J gene lost 2 bases, with 10 bases spanning the gap. The CDR3 DNA reads as TGTGCCTGTGACACAGTACTATCGACCGATAAACTCATCTTT. Its translation is CACDTVLSTDKLIF.

Note on this clone: TCRdb pairs this DNA with a much larger clone's protein that differs at residue 6, likely a read error; the protein shown was translated from the DNA. The chain is built from TRDV3 and TRDJ1; possibly TRDD3 for D (5 bases). V shed 3 bases and J shed 3 bases, with 17 bases lying between them. Germline-derived CDR1 and CDR2 are TVYSNPD and GDNSRS (reference sequence). This CDR3 spans 14 amino acids. The CDR3: CAFTTEGLADKLIF. In DNA, the CDR3 is TGTGCCTTCACTACGGAGGGACTGGCCGATAAACTCATCTTT.

This clone was picked up a small number of times. The J gene is TRDJ1, the V gene TRDV2, with 9 nucleotides matching TRDD3. Losses at the gene ends were 3 bases for V and 0 bases for J; bases not matched to a gene: 10. CDR1 and CDR2 (germline): GEAIGNYY, EKD. CDR3 length: 17 amino acids. The CDR3 DNA follows: TGTGCCTGTGACGGACTGGGGGAGCCCCACTACACCGATAAACTCATCTTT. Translating it yields CACDGLGEPHYTDKLIF.

To note about this clone: With a far larger clone one base away, a read error is the likely cause. This same CDR3 is encoded by further DNA sequences in the sample. The genes are TRAV38-2/DV8 and TRDJ1; D tentatively fits TRDD2 or TRDD3 (7 bases each). CDR3 length: 19 residues. V was shortened by 7 bases and J by 0 bases, with 28 bases between the two germline ends. Germline CDR1 reads TSESDYY; CDR2 reads QEAYKQQN. Written as DNA, the CDR3 is TGTGCTTATTTTTCCTACGCAGTCGGGGGATTTGGGTACACCGATAAACTCATCTTT. Translating it yields CAYFSYAVGGFGYTDKLIF.

About this clone itself: This probably arose from a read error, given a far larger clone one base away. The same CDR3 can be traced to other DNA sequences in this sample. The V call is TRDV2, the J call TRDJ2; D is unresolved. The length of the CDR3 is 15 residues. Germline values: CDR1 GEAIGNYY, CDR2 EKD. In DNA, the CDR3 is TGTGCCTGCGACACCGTAGGTGGAGTGACAGCACAACTCTTCTTT. Translated: CACDTVGGVTAQLFF.

A note on this clone: A far larger clone is one nucleotide away, so this likely arose from a read error. Other nucleotide sequences from this sample produce the same CDR3. The rearrangement links TRDV2 to TRDJ1; 9 nucleotides align to TRDD3. The CDR3 contains 18 residues. Germline CDR1 and CDR2: GEAIGNYY and EKD. The CDR3 nucleotides read TGTGCTTGTGACGGGGTTACTGGGGGAAGATCGTACACCGATAAACTCATCTTT. It yields the protein CACDGVTGGRSYTDKLIF.

This clone was detected a few times. The rearrangement links TRDV2 to TRDJ1; 12 bases match TRDD3. CDR3 length: 17 residues. V lost 3 bases to trimming and J lost 4 bases; unmatched junction nucleotides: 11. In germline, CDR1 is GEAIGNYY, CDR2 EKD. CDR3 protein: CACDALLGDTRGDKLIF. CDR3 DNA: TGTGCCTGTGACGCCCTACTGGGGGATACTAGAGGCGATAAACTCATCTTT.

In its sample, this clone was seen a few times. It may be a read error: a sequence one base away is much more abundant. The genes are TRDV2 and TRDJ3, with D maybe TRDD3 (7 bases). Germline CDR1 reads GEAIGNYY; CDR2 reads EKD. This CDR3 spans 27 amino acids. In nucleotides, the CDR3 is TGTGCCTATGACCCAGTGGGGGGCCTTCCGAATACTGGGGATTCACCGAACAACCCCTGGGACACCCGACAGATGTTTTTC. Amino acids: CAYDPVGGLPNTGDSPNNPWDTRQMFF.

In its sample, this clone was seen a few times. TCRdb's protein, taken from a much larger clone, differs from this DNA's translation at residue 9, likely owing to a read error; the protein displayed comes from the DNA. V and J are TRDV2 and TRDJ1; a possible D gene is TRDD3 (5 bases). The CDR3 contains 18 residues. Germline V gives CDR1 GEAIGNYY, CDR2 EKD. The V end lost 0 bases, the J end lost 3 bases, and 22 bases lay between the germline ends. CDR3 in DNA: TGTGCCTGTGACACCGTAGCCGGGGAATCTGTTGTATCCGATAAACTCATCTTT. Translating it yields CACDTVAGESVVSDKLIF.

This clone showed up just a few times. It differs at one base from a far larger clone, so likely a read error. Here the CDR3 DNA reads TGTGCCTGTGACACCGTAAAATTCCCCCCTACTGGGAGATCCGGGGGGTACACCGATAAACTCATCTTT. It encodes CACDTVKFPPTGRSGGYTDKLIF. V usage is TRDV2 and J usage is TRDJ1; possible D gene TRDD3, 6 bases. Germline-derived CDR1 and CDR2 are GEAIGNYY and EKD. Trimming took 0 bases from V and 0 from J, leaving 34 bases between them. The CDR3 sequence is 23 residues long.

Details on this clone: A much larger clone lies a single base off, so this may be a read error. The chain recombines TRDV2 with TRDJ1; the match to TRDD3 covers 7 bases. CDR1 GEAIGNYY and CDR2 EKD come from the germline V gene. CDR3 length: 20 amino acids. J gave up 3 bases and V 0 bases, and 21 bases lay outside the gene matches. CDR3 nucleotides: TGTGCCTGTGACACCGTCGATACCACTGAGGGATACCCGGGCGCCGATAAACTCATCTTT. It is translated as CACDTVDTTEGYPGADKLIF.

The rearrangement links TRAV23/DV6 to TRDJ1; no clear D gene. This CDR3 has 13 residues. Between the trimmed V and J ends, which lost 5 bases and 0 bases, there was a span of 11 bases. Germline assignment: CDR1 NTAFDY and CDR2 IRPDVSE (reference sequence). CDR3 sequence (DNA): TGTGCAGCCCTCCCCCACTACACCGATAAACTCATCTTT. Protein product: CAALPHYTDKLIF.

This clone has more than one count but fewer than ten. This rearrangement joins TRDV2 to TRDJ1; 9 positions agree with TRDD3. Trimming cost V 3 bases and J 0 bases; bases outside gene matches: 13. This CDR3 contains 18 residues. Germline lookup yields CDR1 GEAIGNYY and CDR2 EKD. The CDR3 nucleotides are TGTGCCTGTGACGGTGTACTGGGGGAGCCCCACTACACCGATAAACTCATCTTT. It translates to CACDGVLGEPHYTDKLIF.

This clone has only a few counts. A read error likely explains why the TCRdb protein, taken from a much larger clone, differs from this DNA's translation at residue 3; the protein shown is translated from the DNA. V and J are TRDV2 and TRDJ1; D is perhaps TRDD3 (6 bases). This CDR3 is built from 15 residues. Germline-derived CDR1 and CDR2 are GEAIGNYY and EKD. For the CDR3, the DNA is TGTGCCCGTGACACCGATCTGGGGTACACCGATAAACTCATCTTT. This gives the protein CARDTDLGYTDKLIF.